This TCR beta chain emerged from a study of blood T cell repertoires in COVID-19. Study-level background: The cDNA or gDNA used as material had been derived from T cells, B-cell-depleted T cells, or PBMCs.

Authors' data handling: Nucleated cell counts were estimated from reference gene primer amplification. The data were produced by immunoSEQ multiplex PCR, yet TCRdb's version contains in-frame clones alone and is incomplete. V and J calls and clone size are copied from that table; D and trimming were computed from the DNA. Counted here are around 150,000 clones, roughly 76% occurring once; the ten biggest clones make up approximately 9.4%. In its sample, this clone was seen once. Trimming removed 4 bases from V and 8 bases from J; junction bases left unmatched: 8. Germline V gives CDR1 KGHSH, CDR2 LQKENI. The CDR3 is 14 amino acids.

The sequence was collected from a woman aged 45-60 years with active or convalescent COVID-19. Sequencing used peripheral blood. The chain joins TRBV18 to TRBJ1-2, with 9 nucleotides matching TRBD1. CDR3 protein: CASSRDRESEGYTF. CDR3 DNA: TGTGCCAGCTCACGGGACAGGGAATCAGAGGGCTACACCTTC. Full variable domain (remainder filled in from reference TRBV18 and TRBJ1-2): NAGVMQNPRHLVRRRGQEARLRCSPMKGHSHVYWYRQLPEEGLKFMVYLQKENIIDESGMPKERFSAEFPKEGPSILRIQQVVRGDSAAYFCASSRDRESEGYTFGSGTRLTVV.